The 29 T cell receptor beta chains below were found in one sample sequenced in a study of blood T cell repertoires in COVID-19. Assay used: immunoSEQ multiplex PCR; TCRdb lists only in-frame clones, some missing. Counted here are around 200,000 clones, 70% to 90% occurring once; the ten biggest clones make up roughly 5%. The sample consisted of peripheral blood. The receptors originated from a woman of 80 years or more with acute or convalescent COVID-19.

The chain recombines TRBV28 with TRBJ1-5; a weak D match, TRBD1 (5 bases). CDR3 length: 15 residues. The V gene's germline CDR1 is MDHEN and CDR2 SYDVKM. Trimming pared 3 bases from V and 5 bases from J, leaving 14 bases between. The CDR3 loop reads CASSFVDTGHQPQHF. The CDR3 region has the DNA TGTGCCAGCAGTTTCGTGGACACGGGCCATCAGCCCCAGCATTTT.

The chain combines TRBV6-6 with TRBJ1-3, with 12 bases that match TRBD1. The J segment lost 0 bases and the V segment lost 5 bases, leaving 11 bases of the junction unmatched. Germline assignment: CDR1 MNHNY and CDR2 SVGAGI (reference sequence). The CDR3 has 19 residues. CDR3 bases: TGTGCCAGCAGTCCCCGGGACAGGGGGCGATTCAGCTCTGGAAACACCATATATTTT. It is translated as CASSPRDRGRFSSGNTIYF.

The CDR3, as DNA: TGTGCCTGGTTGGCTAGCGGTTACAATGAGCAGTTCTTC. Protein: CAWLASGYNEQFF. The chain couples TRBV30 to TRBJ2-1, with 7 positions matching TRBD2. The CDR3 contains 13 residues. Germline trimming cut 5 bases from V and 4 bases from J; bases unmatched to any gene: 5. Germline V gene lookup returns CDR1 GTSNPN and CDR2 SVGIG (reference sequence).

The chain employs TRBV4-3 and TRBJ2-3; maybe TRBD2 (5 bases). The germline V and J ends were trimmed by 1 base and 2 bases, with 13 bases remaining between them. There are 16 residues in the CDR3. Germline assignment: CDR1 LGHNA and CDR2 YSLEER. The chain's CDR3 is CASSQVGGRLTDTQYF. Here the CDR3 DNA reads TGCGCCAGCAGCCAAGTAGGCGGGCGGCTCACAGATACGCAGTATTTT.

The chain couples TRBV5-1 to TRBJ2-1; TRBD2 matches at 13 bases. This CDR3 has 17 amino acids. Germline V gene data show CDR1 as SGHRS and CDR2 as YFSETQ. V dropped 4 bases and J dropped 8; count of bases not matched to a gene: 12. Here the CDR3 DNA reads TGCGCCAGCAGCATTCAACCGGGACTAGCGGGATCAGATGAGCAGTTCTTC. Residues: CASSIQPGLAGSDEQFF.

The V and J genes are TRBV6-5 and TRBJ1-5, with no clear D. The CDR3 consists of 14 residues. Germline V CDR1 and CDR2: MNHEY, SVGAGI. Trimming pared 7 bases from V and 4 bases from J, leaving 14 bases between. This CDR3 is CASTGITENQPQHF. For the CDR3, the DNA is TGTGCCAGCACCGGTATCACCGAGAATCAGCCCCAGCATTTT.

The chain is built from TRBV2 and TRBJ1-2; 8 bases align to TRBD1. The germline gives CDR1 SNHLY, CDR2 FYNNEI. V lost 6 bases to trimming and J lost 7 bases; unmatched junction nucleotides: 4. The CDR3 is made up of 12 amino acids. The CDR3 sequence is CASRTGVGGYTF. CDR3 bases: TGTGCCAGCAGGACAGGGGTTGGTGGCTACACCTTC.

The V and J genes are TRBV15 and TRBJ1-6; D is unclear. V was trimmed by 1 base and J by 9 bases, leaving 7 bases between them. The CDR3 has 13 amino acids. Germline lookup yields CDR1 LNHNV and CDR2 YYDKDF (reference sequence). CDR3 amino acids: CATSRVPGSPLHF. DNA of the CDR3: TGTGCCACCAGCAGAGTACCGGGTTCACCCCTCCACTTT.

The J gene is TRBJ1-3, the V gene TRBV24-1, with 7 nucleotides matching TRBD1. Trimming cost V 4 bases and J 1 base; bases outside gene matches: 3. The CDR3 totals 15 residues. In germline, CDR1 is KGHDR, CDR2 SFDVKD. The CDR3 DNA is TGTGCCACCAGTGACCCGACAGGGTCTGGAAACACCATATATTTT. This codes for CATSDPTGSGNTIYF.

This chain uses TRBV6-2 or TRBV6-3 with TRBJ1-5; no definite D call. The CDR3 length is 15 residues. Trimming took 5 bases from V and 0 from J, leaving 11 bases between them. Looked up from germline, CDR1 is MNHEY and CDR2 is SVGEGT. The CDR3 DNA reads TGTGCCAGCAGTGCCCAGGAGGTTAGCAATCAGCCCCAGCATTTT. Translated, it gives CASSAQEVSNQPQHF.

The chain links TRBV21-1 to TRBJ1-3; the D call TRBD1 from the table was never checked on the DNA. TRBV21-1 is listed as a pseudogene. The length of the CDR3 is 17 residues. For the CDR3, the DNA is TGTGCCAGCAGCAAAGTTGTCGGGACAGAGATTGGAAACACCATATATTTT. Protein product: CASSKVVGTEIGNTIYF.

The rearrangement joins TRBV5-4 to TRBJ2-1; D ambiguous. CDR1 and CDR2 (germline): SGHNT, YYREEE (reference sequence). CDR3 length: 11 amino acids. V lost 2 bases, J lost 6 bases, and 3 bases lay in between. The CDR3 DNA is TGTGCCAGCAGCTTCGGCAATGAGCAGTTCTTC. This codes for CASSFGNEQFF.

The chain employs TRBV7-9 and TRBJ1-2; TRBD1 matches at 10 bases. V gave up 3 bases and J gave up 5 bases; unmatched junction bases: 12. Germline V gene sequence: CDR1 SEHNR, CDR2 FQNEAQ (reference sequence). This CDR3 has 17 residues. The CDR3 nucleotides are TGTGCCAGCAGCTTCACGGAAGGACAGGGGGGAGTATATGGCTACACCTTC. Amino acids: CASSFTEGQGGVYGYTF. Full variable domain (rest looked up from reference TRBV7-9 and TRBJ1-2): DTGVSQNPRHKITKRGQNVTFRCDPISEHNRLYWYRQTLGQGPEFLTYFQNEAQLEKSRLLSDRFSAERPKGSFSTLEIQRTEQGDSAMYLCASSFTEGQGGVYGYTFGSGTRLTVV.

The chain is built from TRBV7-9 and TRBJ2-7, with TRBD1 identical over 9 bases. The CDR3 consists of 14 residues. Germline V gene data show CDR1 as SEHNR and CDR2 as FQNEAQ (reference sequence). V was pared by 5 bases and J by 6 bases, with 8 bases of the junction left unmatched. The CDR3: CASSPGTGSGEQYF. The CDR3 coding sequence is TGTGCCAGCAGCCCCGGGACAGGGTCTGGCGAGCAGTACTTC.

This clone was recorded only once. This chain joins TRBV19 and TRBJ2-1, with 7 positions matching TRBD2. The CDR3 contains 16 residues. V shed 7 bases, J shed 7 bases, and the junction held 16 bases outside the gene matches. Germline-derived CDR1 and CDR2 are LNHDA and SQIVND (reference sequence). CDR3 amino acids: CASTRLAPTKGNEQFF. The CDR3 DNA is TGTGCCAGTACTCGACTAGCACCTACCAAGGGGAATGAGCAGTTCTTC.

The rearrangement links TRBV3-1 (or the pseudogene TRBV3-2) to TRBJ1-2; tentatively, D is TRBD1 (6 bases). CDR3 length equals 15 residues. Germline loops: CDR1 LGHDT, CDR2 YNNKEL (reference sequence). V was pared by 10 bases and J by 0 bases, with 18 bases between. CDR3 protein: CATFNRESSNYGYTF. Here the CDR3 DNA reads TGTGCCACCTTTAACAGGGAATCCTCTAACTATGGCTACACCTTC.

The V call is TRBV19, the J call TRBJ1-2; unclear D gene. The V gene's germline CDR1 is LNHDA and CDR2 SQIVND (reference sequence). V was shortened by 5 bases and J by 5 bases, with 15 bases between the two germline ends. This CDR3 has 14 residues. The CDR3 DNA reads as TGTGCCAGTAGTCTCGGAGGACCTTCTTATGGCTACACCTTC. Protein: CASSLGGPSYGYTF.

The V call is TRBV5-4, the J call TRBJ2-3, with a tentative D call TRBD1 (6 bases). With 0 bases removed from V and 3 bases from J, the gap between germline ends came to 8 bases. This CDR3 comprises 14 residues. Germline V CDR1 and CDR2: SGHNT, YYREEE (reference sequence). In DNA, the CDR3 is TGTGCCAGCAGCTTGGTTCAGGGGACAGATACGCAGTATTTT. It encodes CASSLVQGTDTQYF.

J is TRBJ1-2 and V is TRBV19; TRBD1 matches 7 bases. The CDR3 runs to 14 residues. With V trimmed by 5 bases and J by 4 bases, 7 bases remained unmatched. The V gene's germline CDR1 is LNHDA and CDR2 SQIVND (reference sequence). CDR3 sequence reads: CASSRLQGGYGYTF. The CDR3 DNA follows: TGTGCCAGTAGTCGGCTCCAGGGGGGCTATGGCTACACCTTC.

The chain employs TRBV6-2 or TRBV6-3 and TRBJ1-1; D unresolved. CDR3 length: 15 amino acids. Germline V gene sequence: CDR1 MNHEY, CDR2 SVGEGT. V was trimmed by 6 bases and J by 1 base, leaving 15 bases between them. CDR3 bases: TGTGCCAGCAGCCTCGGGGATTATAGGAACACTGAAGCTTTCTTT. Encoded protein: CASSLGDYRNTEAFF.

This clone was seen once. The V call is TRBV2, the J call TRBJ2-4, with D maybe TRBD2 (6 bases). The CDR3 is 13 residues long. The germline CDR1 and CDR2 sequences are SNHLY and FYNNEI. V shed 9 bases and J shed 2 bases, with 11 bases lying between them. The CDR3: CASWGESKNIQYF. CDR3 DNA: TGTGCCAGTTGGGGGGAGTCCAAAAACATTCAGTACTTC.

The V call is TRBV28, the J call TRBJ1-4; 8 bases fit TRBD1. The CDR3 extends over 15 amino acids. V gave up 4 bases and J gave up 14 bases; unmatched junction bases: 15. Looked up from germline, CDR1 is MDHEN and CDR2 is SYDVKM. For the CDR3, the DNA is TGTGCCAGCAGTTCAACATTATCAACAGGGGGAGGGCTGTTTTTT. As protein: CASSSTLSTGGGLFF.

The chain is built from TRBV5-1 and TRBJ1-1; D call uncertain. Germline V CDR1 and CDR2: SGHRS, YFSETQ. The CDR3 has 16 residues. V lost 4 bases, J lost 1 base, and 17 bases lay in between. The CDR3 sequence: CASSLTFGKSNTEAFF. CDR3 in DNA: TGCGCCAGCAGCCTGACGTTCGGGAAATCGAACACTGAAGCTTTCTTT.

V is TRBV5-1 and J is TRBJ2-7, with 7 bases matching TRBD1. CDR1 and CDR2 (germline): SGHRS, YFSETQ. With 0 bases clipped from V and 7 bases from J, the junction kept 4 bases outside the gene matches. The CDR3 covers 13 residues. CDR3 region: CASSLEGAREQYF. In DNA form, the CDR3 reads TGCGCCAGCAGCTTGGAGGGGGCCAGGGAGCAGTACTTC.

The chain carries TRBV5-1 and TRBJ1-2; 7 bases fit TRBD1. The CDR3 spans 13 residues. The V gene's germline CDR1 is SGHRS and CDR2 YFSETQ. Unmatched junction bases numbered 4, after V lost 4 bases and J lost 4 bases. DNA for the CDR3: TGCGCCAGCAGCATCGGGACAGTCTATGGCTACACCTTC. Protein product: CASSIGTVYGYTF.

Only one count was recorded for this clone. The genes are TRBV20-1 and TRBJ2-5, with 9 bases fitting TRBD2. Germline-derived CDR1 and CDR2 are DFQATT and SNEGSKA (reference sequence). V lost 7 bases and J lost 4; bases outside the gene matches: 1. The CDR3 spans 11 residues. As DNA, the CDR3 is TGCAGTGGCGGGAGGGGAGAGACCCAGTACTTC. Protein product: CSGGRGETQYF.

The rearrangement joins TRBV5-4 to TRBJ2-7; 7 positions agree with TRBD1. The germline CDR1 and CDR2 sequences are SGHNT and YYREEE (reference sequence). The CDR3 has 15 residues. V trimming: 4 bases; J trimming: 0 bases; junction bases outside the gene matches: 7. CDR3 sequence: CASSDRDRGSYEQYF. CDR3 sequence (DNA): TGTGCCAGCAGCGATAGGGACAGAGGCTCCTACGAGCAGTACTTC.

Notes on this clone: One end of the junction is discordant with germline, which a read error may explain. V and J are TRBV25-1 and TRBJ1-2, with a possible D match to TRBD1 (5 bases). The V gene's germline CDR1 is MGHDK and CDR2 SYGVNS. This CDR3 contains 17 residues. The CDR3 region is CASSDTRWDSLRAGYIF. In DNA, the CDR3 is TGTGCCAGCAGTGATACCCGGTGGGACTCCCTCAGGGCAGGCTACATCTTC.

The genes are TRBV7-2 and TRBJ2-7; a possible D gene is TRBD1 (5 bases). Trimming took off 8 bases at V and 7 bases at J, with 18 bases between the two ends. Germline V gene data show CDR1 as SGHTA and CDR2 as FQGNSA. The CDR3 runs 13 residues. The CDR3 nucleotides read TGTGCCAGCCGGCGACAGACCCATACGGAGCAGTACTTC. Protein sequence: CASRRQTHTEQYF. The full variable domain, with the rest looked up from reference TRBV7-2 and TRBJ2-7, is GAGVSQSPSNKVTEKGKDVELRCDPISGHTALYWYRQSLGQGLEFLIYFQGNSAPDKSGLPSDRFSAERTGGSVSTLTIQRTQQEDSAVYLCASRRQTHTEQYFGPGTRLTVT.